What follows are 4 T cell receptor beta chains derived from one specimen sequenced in a study of neoadjuvant anti-PD-1 for oral cavity cancer (TCRdb year 2021). Libraries were built with the immunoSEQ multiplex PCR assay. Held by TCRdb, this immuneACCESS table contains in-frame sequences only and omits some clones. Under half of the omission traces to an unresolved V gene where checked; the cause of the rest is unknown. This sample comprises 11,000 to 15,000 clones, 76% of them detected only once. The ten largest make up over 2% of the sample. The time point label here, explained by the study, means: after neoadjuvant nivolumab, at surgical resection. Specimen: PBMCs, collected after nivolumab (anti-PD-1) treatment. The receptors originated from a person between 40 and 85 years old with oral cavity squamous cell carcinoma.

The chain links TRBV6-5 to TRBJ1-5; no definite D call. Germline V CDR1 and CDR2: MNHEY, SVGAGI. Trimming stripped 8 bases from V and 6 bases from J, with 11 bases between. The CDR3 spans 12 residues. The CDR3 reads CASRHRGQPQHF. DNA of the CDR3: TGTGCCAGCCGTCACCGGGGTCAGCCCCAGCATTTT.

This chain connects TRBV30 to TRBJ1-5; tentatively, D is TRBD1 (5 bases). Looked up from germline, CDR1 is GTSNPN and CDR2 is SVGIG (reference sequence). V was trimmed by 2 bases and J by 5 bases, leaving 13 bases between them. The CDR3 is 14 amino acids. The CDR3: CAWSYRDGDQPQHF. In DNA, the CDR3 is TGTGCCTGGAGTTACCGGGACGGTGATCAGCCCCAGCATTTT.

The gene calls are TRBV19 and TRBJ2-2, with D maybe TRBD1 (5 bases). CDR3 length equals 18 residues. Germline V gene sequence: CDR1 LNHDA, CDR2 SQIVND (reference sequence). Trimming took off 1 base at V and 1 base at J, with 16 bases between the two ends. The CDR3 loop is CASSIGPLRQGNTGELFF. For the CDR3, the DNA is TGTGCCAGTAGTATAGGGCCCCTCCGGCAGGGGAACACCGGGGAGCTGTTTTTT.

DNA of the CDR3: TGTGCCAGCAGTGAATACAGAGGAGGCGGCTACACCTTC. Translating gives CASSEYRGGGYTF. The chain combines TRBV6-1 with TRBJ1-2; D ambiguous. Per germline, CDR1 MNHNS and CDR2 SASEGT. V was clipped by 2 bases and J by 8 bases, with 12 bases between them. CDR3 length: 13 residues.